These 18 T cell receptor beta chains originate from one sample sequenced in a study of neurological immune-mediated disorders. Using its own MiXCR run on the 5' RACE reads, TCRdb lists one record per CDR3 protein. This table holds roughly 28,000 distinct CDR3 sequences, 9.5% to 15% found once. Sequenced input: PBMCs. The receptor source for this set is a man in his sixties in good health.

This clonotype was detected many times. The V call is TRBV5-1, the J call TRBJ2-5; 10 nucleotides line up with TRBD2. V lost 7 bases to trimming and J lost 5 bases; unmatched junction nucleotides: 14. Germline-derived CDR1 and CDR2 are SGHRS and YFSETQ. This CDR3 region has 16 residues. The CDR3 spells CASGRSASGSWETQYF. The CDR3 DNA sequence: TGCGCCAGCGGACGATCGGCTAGCGGGAGTTGGGAGACCCAGTACTTC. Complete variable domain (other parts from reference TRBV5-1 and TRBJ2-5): KAGVTQTPRYLIKTRGQQVTLSCSPISGHRSVSWYQQTPGQGLQFLFEYFSETQRNKGNFPGRFSGRQFSNSRSEMNVSTLELGDSALYLCASGRSASGSWETQYFGPGTRLLVL.

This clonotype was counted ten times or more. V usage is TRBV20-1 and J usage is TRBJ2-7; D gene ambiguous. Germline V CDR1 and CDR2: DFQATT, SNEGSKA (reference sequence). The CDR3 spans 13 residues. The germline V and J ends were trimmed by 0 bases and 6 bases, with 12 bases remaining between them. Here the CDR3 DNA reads TGCAGTGCTAGAGATCCCCCACCCAGCGAGCAGTACTTC. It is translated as CSARDPPPSEQYF.

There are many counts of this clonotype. CDR3: CASSFQTSQESEQYF. The CDR3 nucleotides read TGCGCCAGCAGCTTCCAAACCTCTCAGGAGAGCGAGCAGTACTTC. V and J are TRBV5-1 and TRBJ2-7; no reliable D call. The length of the CDR3 is 15 residues. Germline values: CDR1 SGHRS, CDR2 YFSETQ. The V and J ends lost 2 bases and 6 bases respectively, with 18 bases between them.

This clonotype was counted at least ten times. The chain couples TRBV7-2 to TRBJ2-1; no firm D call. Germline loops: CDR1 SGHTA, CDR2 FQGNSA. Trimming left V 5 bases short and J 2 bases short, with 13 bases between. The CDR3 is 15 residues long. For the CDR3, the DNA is TGTGCCAGCAGCAACCCGGTGTCGACCTACAATGAGCAGTTCTTC. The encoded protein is CASSNPVSTYNEQFF.

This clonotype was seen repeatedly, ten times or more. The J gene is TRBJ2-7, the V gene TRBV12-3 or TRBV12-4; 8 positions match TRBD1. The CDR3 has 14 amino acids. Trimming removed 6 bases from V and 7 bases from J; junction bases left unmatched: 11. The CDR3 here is CASSRQGRGGEQYF. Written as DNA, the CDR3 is TGTGCCAGCAGCCGACAGGGGAGAGGGGGTGAGCAGTACTTC.

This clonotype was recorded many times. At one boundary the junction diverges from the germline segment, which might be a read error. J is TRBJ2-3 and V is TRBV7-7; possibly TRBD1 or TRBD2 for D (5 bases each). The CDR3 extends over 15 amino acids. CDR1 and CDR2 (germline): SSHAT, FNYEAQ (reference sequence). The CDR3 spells CASSPLGTFSDTQYF. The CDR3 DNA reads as TGTGCTAGCAGCCCCCTAGGGACGTTTTCGGATACGCAGTATTTT.

The CDR3 loop is CASSYLRQGQFKEGYTF. Written as DNA, the CDR3 is TGTGCCAGCAGTTATCTCCGACAGGGACAATTCAAGGAGGGCTACACCTTC. This chain joins TRBV6-5 and TRBJ1-2; TRBD1 matches 7 bases. Losses at the gene ends were 3 bases for V and 8 bases for J; bases not matched to a gene: 18. CDR3 length: 17 residues. Germline assignment: CDR1 MNHEY and CDR2 SVGAGI.

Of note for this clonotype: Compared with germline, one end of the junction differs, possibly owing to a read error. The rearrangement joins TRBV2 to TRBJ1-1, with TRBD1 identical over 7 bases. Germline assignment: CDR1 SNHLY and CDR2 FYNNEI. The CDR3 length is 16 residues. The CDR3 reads CASSPFPGGTVTEAFF. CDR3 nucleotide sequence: TGTGCTAGCAGTCCGTTCCCGGGGGGGACAGTAACTGAAGCTTTCTTT. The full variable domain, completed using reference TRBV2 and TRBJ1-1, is EPEVTQTPSHQVTQMGQEVILRCVPISNHLYFYWYRQILGQKVEFLVSFYNNEISEKSEIFDDQFSVERPDGSNFTLKIRSTKLEDSAMYFCASSPFPGGTVTEAFFGQGTRLTVV.

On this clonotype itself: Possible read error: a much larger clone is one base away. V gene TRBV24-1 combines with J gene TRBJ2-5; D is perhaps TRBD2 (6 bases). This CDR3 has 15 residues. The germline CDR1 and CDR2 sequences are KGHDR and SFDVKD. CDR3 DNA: TGTGCCACCAGTGATTCACGGAGGGACCAAGATACCCAGTACTTC. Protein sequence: CATSDSRRDQDTQYF.

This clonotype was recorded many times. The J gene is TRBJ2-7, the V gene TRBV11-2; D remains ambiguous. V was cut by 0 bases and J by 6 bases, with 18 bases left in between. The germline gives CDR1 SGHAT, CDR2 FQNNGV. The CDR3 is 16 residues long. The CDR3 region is CASSLDRGGPWGEQYF. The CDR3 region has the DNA TGTGCCAGCAGCTTAGATAGAGGCGGACCATGGGGCGAGCAGTACTTC.

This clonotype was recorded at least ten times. The CDR3 spells CASSQGTVNTEAFF. The CDR3 region has the DNA TGCGCCAGCAGCCAAGGGACAGTTAACACTGAAGCTTTCTTT. The chain couples TRBV4-1 to TRBJ1-1; weak D call: TRBD1 (6 bases). Germline CDR1 and CDR2: MGHRA and YSYEKL. The V gene lost 1 base and the J gene lost 2 bases, with 8 bases spanning the gap. The CDR3 is 14 amino acids.

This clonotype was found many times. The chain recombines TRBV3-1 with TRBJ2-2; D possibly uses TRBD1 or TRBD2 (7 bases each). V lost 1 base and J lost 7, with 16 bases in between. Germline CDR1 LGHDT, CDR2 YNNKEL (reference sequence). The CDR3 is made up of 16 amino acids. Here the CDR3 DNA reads TGTGCCAGCAGCCAAGGGACAGGCGGCGGGAGCGGGGAGCTGTTTTTT. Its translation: CASSQGTGGGSGELFF.

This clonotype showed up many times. CDR3 DNA: TGTGCCACCAGTGATTTGCAGGACAGCCAAGAGACCCAGTACTTC. Protein sequence: CATSDLQDSQETQYF. This chain uses TRBV24-1 with TRBJ2-5, with a weak D call TRBD1 (6 bases). The CDR3 loop spans 15 amino acids. V was clipped by 0 bases and J by 1 base, with 8 bases between them. CDR1 KGHDR and CDR2 SFDVKD come from the germline V gene.

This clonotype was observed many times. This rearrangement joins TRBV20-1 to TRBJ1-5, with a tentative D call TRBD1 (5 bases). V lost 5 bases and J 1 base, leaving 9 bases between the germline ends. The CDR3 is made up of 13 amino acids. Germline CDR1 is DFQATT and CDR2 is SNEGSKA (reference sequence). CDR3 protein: CSAVQGSNQPQHF. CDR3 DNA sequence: TGCAGTGCTGTCCAGGGAAGCAATCAGCCCCAGCATTTT.

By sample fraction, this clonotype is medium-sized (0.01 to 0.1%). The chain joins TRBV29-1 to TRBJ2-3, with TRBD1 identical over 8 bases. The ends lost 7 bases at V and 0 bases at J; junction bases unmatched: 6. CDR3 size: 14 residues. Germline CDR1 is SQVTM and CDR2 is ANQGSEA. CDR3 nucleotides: TGCAGCGAAACGACAGGGGCTAGCACAGATACGCAGTATTTT. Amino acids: CSETTGASTDTQYF.

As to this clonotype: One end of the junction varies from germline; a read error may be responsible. The CDR3 coding sequence is TGTTCCAGCAGCCTAGAGTCCGGGTCCGGGGAGCTGTTTTTT. Protein sequence: CSSSLESGSGELFF. The chain employs TRBV7-2 and TRBJ2-2; D remains unclear. The CDR3 has 14 residues. CDR1 SGHTA and CDR2 FQGNSA come from the germline V gene.

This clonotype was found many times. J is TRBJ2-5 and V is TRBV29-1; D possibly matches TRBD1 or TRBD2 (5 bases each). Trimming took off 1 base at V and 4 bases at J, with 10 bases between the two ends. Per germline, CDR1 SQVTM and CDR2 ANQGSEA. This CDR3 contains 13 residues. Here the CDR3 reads CSVEVPGPETQYF. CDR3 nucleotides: TGCAGCGTTGAAGTCCCGGGACCAGAGACCCAGTACTTC.

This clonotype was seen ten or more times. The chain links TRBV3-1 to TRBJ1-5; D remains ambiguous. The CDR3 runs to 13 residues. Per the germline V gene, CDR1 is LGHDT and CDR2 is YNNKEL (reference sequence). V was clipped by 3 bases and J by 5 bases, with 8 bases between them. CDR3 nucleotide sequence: TGTGCCAGCAGCCAGATGTTGGATCAGCCCCAGCATTTT. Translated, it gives CASSQMLDQPQHF.